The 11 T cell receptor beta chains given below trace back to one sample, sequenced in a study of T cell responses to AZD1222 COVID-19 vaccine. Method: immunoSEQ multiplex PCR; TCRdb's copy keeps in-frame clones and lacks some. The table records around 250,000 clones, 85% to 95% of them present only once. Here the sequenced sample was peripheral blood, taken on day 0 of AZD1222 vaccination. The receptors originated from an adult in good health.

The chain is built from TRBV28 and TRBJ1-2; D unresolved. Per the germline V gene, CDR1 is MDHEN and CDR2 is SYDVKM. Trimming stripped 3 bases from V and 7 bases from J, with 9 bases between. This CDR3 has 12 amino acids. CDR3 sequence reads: CASSFYAFGYTF. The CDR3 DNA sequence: TGTGCCAGCAGTTTCTACGCCTTTGGCTACACCTTC.

As DNA, the CDR3 is TGTGCCAGCAGCAATTACGGGGCCCCCTCAGAGCAGTACTTC. It codes for CASSNYGAPSEQYF. The V call is TRBV13, the J call TRBJ2-7; the D call may be TRBD1 or TRBD2 (5 bases each). CDR1 is PRHDT and CDR2 is FYEKMQ in the germline V gene (reference sequence). There are 14 residues in the CDR3. The V gene lost 5 bases and the J gene lost 7 bases, with 18 bases spanning the gap. Filled out from reference TRBV13 and TRBJ2-7, the complete variable domain reads AAGVIQSPRHLIKEKRETATLKCYPIPRHDTVYWYQQGPGQDPQFLISFYEKMQSDKGSIPDRFSAQQFSDYHSELNMSSLELGDSALYFCASSNYGAPSEQYFGPGTRLTVT.

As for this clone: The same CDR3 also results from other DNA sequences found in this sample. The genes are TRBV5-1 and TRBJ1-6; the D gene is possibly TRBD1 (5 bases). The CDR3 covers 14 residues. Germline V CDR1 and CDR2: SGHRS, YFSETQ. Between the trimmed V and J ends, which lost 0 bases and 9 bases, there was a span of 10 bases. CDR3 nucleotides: TGCGCCAGCAGCTTGGCGGGAAGGGGTTCACCCCTCCACTTT. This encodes CASSLAGRGSPLHF.

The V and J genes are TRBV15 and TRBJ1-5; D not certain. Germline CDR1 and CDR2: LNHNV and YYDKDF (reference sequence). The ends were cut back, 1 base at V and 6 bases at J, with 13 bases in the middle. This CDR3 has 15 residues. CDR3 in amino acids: CATSRGPPGGQPQHF. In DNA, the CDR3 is TGTGCCACCAGCAGAGGCCCCCCAGGCGGTCAGCCCCAGCATTTT.

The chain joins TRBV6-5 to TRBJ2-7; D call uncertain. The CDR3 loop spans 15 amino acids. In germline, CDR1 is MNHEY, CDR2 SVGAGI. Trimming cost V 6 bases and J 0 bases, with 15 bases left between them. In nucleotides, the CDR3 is TGTGCCAGCAGCGGACGGGCCCTTAGCTCCTACGAGCAGTACTTC. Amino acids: CASSGRALSSYEQYF.

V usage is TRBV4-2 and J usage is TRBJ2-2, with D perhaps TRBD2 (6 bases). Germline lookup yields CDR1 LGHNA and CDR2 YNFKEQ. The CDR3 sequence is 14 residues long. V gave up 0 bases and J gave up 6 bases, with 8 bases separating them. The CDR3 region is CASSQDPGAGELFF. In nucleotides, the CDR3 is TGTGCCAGCAGCCAAGATCCGGGGGCCGGGGAGCTGTTTTTT.

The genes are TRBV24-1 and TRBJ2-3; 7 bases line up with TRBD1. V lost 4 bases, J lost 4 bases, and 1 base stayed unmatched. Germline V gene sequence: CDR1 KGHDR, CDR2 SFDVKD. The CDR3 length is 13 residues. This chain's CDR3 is CATSEGGADTQYF. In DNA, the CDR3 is TGTGCCACCAGTGAAGGGGGCGCAGATACGCAGTATTTT.

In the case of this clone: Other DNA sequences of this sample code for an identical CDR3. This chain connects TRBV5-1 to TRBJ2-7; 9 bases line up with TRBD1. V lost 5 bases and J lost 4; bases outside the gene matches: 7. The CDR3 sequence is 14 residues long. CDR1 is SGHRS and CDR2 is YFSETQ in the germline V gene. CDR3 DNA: TGCGCCAGCAGTTCCGGGACAGGGCCGTACGAGCAGTACTTC. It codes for CASSSGTGPYEQYF.

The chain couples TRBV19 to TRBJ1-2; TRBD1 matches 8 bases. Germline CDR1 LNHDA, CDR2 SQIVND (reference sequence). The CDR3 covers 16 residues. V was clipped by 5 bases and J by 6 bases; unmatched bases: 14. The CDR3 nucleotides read TGTGCCAGTAGTGCCTGGACAGGGAAGGAAAGGAATGGCTACACCTTC. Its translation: CASSAWTGKERNGYTF.

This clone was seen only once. The CDR3 here is CASSFRQGAEAFF. As DNA, the CDR3 is TGTGCCAGCAGTTTTCGGCAGGGAGCTGAAGCTTTCTTT. The chain couples TRBV27 to TRBJ1-1; D may be TRBD1 (5 bases). This CDR3 is built from 13 residues. Between the trimmed V and J ends, which lost 3 bases and 6 bases, there was a span of 11 bases. Germline CDR1 is MNHEY and CDR2 is SMNVEV (reference sequence).

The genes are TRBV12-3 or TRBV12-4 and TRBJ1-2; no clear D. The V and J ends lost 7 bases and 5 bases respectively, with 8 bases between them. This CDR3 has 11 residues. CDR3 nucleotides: TGTGCCAGCACCCCCGGGTATGGCTACACCTTC. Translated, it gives CASTPGYGYTF.